This record covers a single TCR beta chain. Its antigen remains unknown. These data belong to a study of PD-1 blockade in mismatch repair-deficient tumors. Study-wide results and limits: Tumor-resident clones, often absent from pretreatment blood, expanded after pembrolizumab and then contracted.

Sequenced by immunoSEQ multiplex PCR; TCRdb stores in-frame clones only, minus some. There are about 79,000 clones in the sample; roughly 80% occur only once, and around 5.1% lies in the top ten. Germline CDR1 reads SGHAT; CDR2 reads FQNNGV. The CDR3 loop spans 19 amino acids. V gave up 4 bases and J gave up 0 bases, with 22 bases separating them. The V call is TRBV11-2, the J call TRBJ2-1; D is perhaps TRBD2 (5 bases). The specimen comprised peripheral blood, sampled 44 weeks after starting pembrolizumab. This clonotype was obtained from an adult with mismatch repair-deficient cancer. For the CDR3, the DNA is TGTGCCAGCAGCTCCCGGACTTCAAGCAGAGGGAGCTCCTACAATGAGCAGTTCTTC. Protein product: CASSSRTSSRGSSYNEQFF. The full variable domain, in which reference TRBV11-2 and TRBJ2-1 provide the parts outside the CDR3, is EAGVAQSPRYKIIEKRQSVAFWCNPISGHATLYWYQQILGQGPKLLIQFQNNGVVDDSQLPKDRFSAERLKGVDSTLKIQPAKLEDSAVYLCASSSRTSSRGSSYNEQFFGPGTRLTVL.